The clone carrying this T cell receptor (beta chain) was counted a few times. Its target is unknown. This record comes from a study of beta chain features in type 1 diabetes. Notes on the study in general: Fewer junction insertions and more nucleotide deletions appeared in type 1 diabetes patients.

Sorted cells reached over 95% purity in every population. Germline assignment: CDR1 SGHTA and CDR2 FQGTGA. Trimming took off 3 bases at V and 6 bases at J, with 8 bases between the two ends. The CDR3 consists of 13 residues. Every isolated RNA sample was fully reverse transcribed, so sequencing captured expressed TCRB transcripts. Here immunoSEQ multiplex PCR was the method, and the copy in TCRdb shows in-frame clones only, minus some. The data hold roughly 300,000 clones, with roughly 15% observed a single time. The clonotype comes from a young man in good health. The source material was central memory CD4+ T cells from blood. This chain links TRBV7-3 with TRBJ2-2; D is unresolved. The CDR3 region is CASSFRESGELFF. The DNA for the CDR3 is TGTGCCAGCAGCTTTAGGGAATCCGGGGAGCTGTTTTTT.